This T cell receptor (beta chain) was profiled in a study of control samples from healthy donors and cancer patients. Generated by immunoSEQ multiplex PCR, the TCRdb table keeps only in-frame clones and is missing some. This sample yields almost 40,000 clones, of which 80% to 90% are seen a single time; about 22% belongs to the top ten. The source is an older woman with lung cancer. The specimen sequenced was PBMCs.

DNA of the CDR3: TGTGCCAGCAGCTTATCCAGCAATCAGCCCCAGCATTTT. Its protein is CASSLSSNQPQHF. The J gene is TRBJ1-5, the V gene TRBV7-3; D is uncertain. The germline V gene has CDR1 SGHTA and CDR2 FQGTGA. Between the trimmed V and J ends, which lost 2 bases and 1 base, there was a span of 3 bases. The CDR3 runs 13 residues. Full variable domain (remainder filled in from reference TRBV7-3 and TRBJ1-5): GAGVSQTPSNKVTEKGKYVELRCDPISGHTALYWYRQSLGQGPEFLIYFQGTGAADDSGLPNDRFFAVRPEGSVSTLKIQRTERGDSAVYLCASSLSSNQPQHFGDGTRLSIL.